These 27 T cell receptor beta chains were all obtained from the same sample, sequenced in a study of OX40 agonist ivuxolimab in advanced cancers. Method: immunoSEQ multiplex PCR; TCRdb's copy keeps in-frame clones and lacks some. Altogether some 90,000 clones are present, about 90% being singletons, with the ten largest covering 1.5% to 2%. The starting material was CD4+ or CD8+ T cells sorted from blood, obtained in a trial of the OX40 agonist ivuxolimab. The receptors originated from an adult with an advanced solid tumor such as melanoma, head and neck, liver or kidney cancer.

This chain connects TRBV30 to TRBJ2-1; unclear D gene. The CDR3 runs 12 residues. Germline V lookup: CDR1 GTSNPN, CDR2 SVGIG (reference sequence). Trimming left V 3 bases short and J 6 bases short, with 9 bases between. CDR3 sequence: CAWRGLANEQFF. The CDR3 region has the DNA TGTGCCTGGAGAGGGCTTGCCAATGAGCAGTTCTTC.

This rearrangement joins TRBV28 to TRBJ2-1, with no clear D. Germline CDR1 MDHEN, CDR2 SYDVKM. Trimming left V 7 bases short and J 5 bases short, with 6 bases between. The CDR3 has 11 amino acids. CDR3 protein: CASTANNEQFF. The CDR3 DNA is TGTGCCAGCACGGCAAACAATGAGCAGTTCTTC.

The chain has TRBV19 and TRBJ1-1, with a weak D call TRBD1 (6 bases). CDR1 is LNHDA and CDR2 is SQIVND in the germline V gene (reference sequence). The CDR3 length is 13 residues. With 7 bases removed from V and 5 bases from J, the gap between germline ends came to 14 bases. This CDR3 is CASKQGGGTEAFF. DNA for the CDR3: TGTGCCAGTAAACAGGGAGGGGGAACTGAAGCTTTCTTT.

The chain has TRBV2 and TRBJ1-5; no definite D call. Trimming took off 6 bases at V and 3 bases at J, with 12 bases between the two ends. This CDR3 is 14 amino acids long. The germline V gene has CDR1 SNHLY and CDR2 FYNNEI. The CDR3 protein is CASSLIENNQPQHF. The CDR3 DNA sequence: TGTGCCAGCAGCCTAATCGAAAACAATCAGCCCCAGCATTTT.

This sequence joins TRBV11-2 and TRBJ2-7, with 9 nucleotides matching TRBD2. Trimming removed 6 bases from V and 2 bases from J; junction bases left unmatched: 2. The CDR3 totals 13 residues. Germline CDR1 SGHAT, CDR2 FQNNGV. Here the CDR3 reads CASSSGGPYEQYF. The CDR3 DNA reads as TGTGCCAGCAGTAGCGGGGGACCCTACGAGCAGTACTTC.

The rearrangement joins TRBV6-4 to TRBJ1-5; D is unclear. The CDR3 length is 13 residues. V was clipped by 5 bases and J by 3 bases, with 8 bases between them. CDR1 MRHNA and CDR2 SNTAGT come from the germline V gene. CDR3 bases: TGTGCCAGCAGTTCAGGACTCAATCAGCCCCAGCATTTT. Protein: CASSSGLNQPQHF.

The V gene is TRBV27, the J gene TRBJ2-1; 9 nucleotides align to TRBD2. Germline V lookup: CDR1 MNHEY, CDR2 SMNVEV (reference sequence). Germline trimming cut 0 bases from V and 5 bases from J; bases unmatched to any gene: 5. The CDR3 has 16 amino acids. The CDR3 is CASSLSGLAGNNEQFF. The CDR3 DNA follows: TGTGCCAGCAGTTTATCGGGTCTAGCGGGAAACAATGAGCAGTTCTTC.

This chain joins TRBV7-9 and TRBJ2-1; D is unclear. V lost 1 base and J lost 0, with 7 bases in between. Germline V gene data show CDR1 as SEHNR and CDR2 as FQNEAQ (reference sequence). The CDR3 runs 15 residues. The CDR3 bases are TGTGCCAGCAGCTTAGACTCCGGCTCCTACAATGAGCAGTTCTTC. It is translated as CASSLDSGSYNEQFF.

This clone occurred once. V usage is TRBV4-3 and J usage is TRBJ2-7, with D possibly being TRBD2 (6 bases). This CDR3 has 16 amino acids. Germline CDR1 is LGHNA and CDR2 is YSLEER. Trimming stripped 0 bases from V and 5 bases from J, with 17 bases between. The CDR3 loop reads CASSQDRGYGRDEQYF. The CDR3, as DNA: TGCGCCAGCAGCCAAGATCGGGGGTACGGGCGTGACGAGCAGTACTTC.

This chain links TRBV7-9 with TRBJ2-3; no clear D. V gave up 8 bases and J gave up 4 bases, with 19 bases separating them. This CDR3 is 15 amino acids long. Germline loops: CDR1 SEHNR, CDR2 FQNEAQ (reference sequence). The CDR3 spells CASRQVFRSADTQYF. For the CDR3, the DNA is TGTGCCAGCCGGCAGGTATTCCGGTCCGCAGATACGCAGTATTTT.

The chain employs TRBV7-9 and TRBJ2-2; unclear D gene. The V end was cut by 5 bases, the J end by 4 bases, with 8 bases between. The CDR3 extends over 13 amino acids. Germline CDR1 and CDR2: SEHNR and FQNEAQ (reference sequence). The chain's CDR3 is CASSKGPTGELFF. The CDR3 DNA reads as TGTGCCAGCAGCAAAGGTCCCACCGGGGAGCTGTTTTTT.

The CDR3 DNA follows: TGTGCCCAGAGCATGGGCGGGAGACTTGAGACCCAGTACTTC. This gives the protein CAQSMGGRLETQYF. The J gene is TRBJ2-5, the V gene TRBV5-4; TRBD2 matches 7 bases. The germline gives CDR1 SGHNT, CDR2 YYREEE (reference sequence). V lost 10 bases, J lost 5 bases, and 14 bases stayed unmatched. The CDR3 is 14 residues long.

J is TRBJ1-4 and V is TRBV16, with D possibly matching TRBD1 (5 bases). The V end was cut by 4 bases, the J end by 7 bases, with 19 bases between. CDR3 length: 16 amino acids. The germline V gene has CDR1 KGHSY and CDR2 FQNENV. The CDR3 here is CASSPTGQGRVEKLFF. CDR3 DNA: TGTGCCAGCAGCCCGACGGGGCAGGGAAGGGTTGAAAAACTGTTTTTT.

This chain links TRBV2 with TRBJ2-5; D may be TRBD1 (6 bases). The germline V and J ends were trimmed by 9 bases and 3 bases, with 11 bases remaining between them. The CDR3 is made up of 12 amino acids. Per the germline V gene, CDR1 is SNHLY and CDR2 is FYNNEI. The CDR3 DNA reads as TGTGCCAGTAGCCGACAGGAAGAGACCCAGTACTTC. Its translation is CASSRQEETQYF.

In nucleotides, the CDR3 is TGTGCCAGCAGCTCCGCCACTTTGTCAGGACTACTAGCGGGAGAGTTCGAGCAGTACTTC. This translates into CASSSATLSGLLAGEFEQYF. This rearrangement joins TRBV5-5 to TRBJ2-7, with TRBD2 matching over 11 bases. Germline-derived CDR1 and CDR2 are SGHKS and YYEKEE (reference sequence). After removal of 3 bases from V and 6 bases from J, the junction contained 23 bases not matched to a gene. There are 20 residues in the CDR3. The whole variable domain, remainder taken from reference TRBV5-5 and TRBJ2-7, is DAGVTQSPTHLIKTRGQQVTLRCSPISGHKSVSWYQQVLGQGPQFIFQYYEKEERGRGNFPDRFSARQFPNYSSELNVNALLLGDSALYLCASSSATLSGLLAGEFEQYFGPGTRLTVT.

V and J are TRBV7-3 and TRBJ2-5, with 8 bases that match TRBD2. Germline V gives CDR1 SGHTA, CDR2 FQGTGA. Losses at the gene ends were 5 bases for V and 5 bases for J; bases not matched to a gene: 10. The CDR3 runs to 15 residues. The CDR3 sequence is CASSPSGLELETQYF. Written as DNA, the CDR3 is TGTGCCAGCAGCCCCTCGGGACTAGAGTTGGAGACCCAGTACTTC.

This chain links TRBV30 with TRBJ1-2; D remains ambiguous. Trimming cost V 0 bases and J 2 bases, with 10 bases left between them. Germline CDR1 GTSNPN, CDR2 SVGIG (reference sequence). The CDR3 totals 14 residues. CDR3: CAWSVRAKNYGYTF. For the CDR3, the DNA is TGTGCCTGGAGTGTACGGGCTAAGAACTATGGCTACACCTTC.

The chain combines TRBV18 with TRBJ2-3; possibly TRBD2 for D (6 bases). Germline V gene data show CDR1 as KGHSH and CDR2 as LQKENI. The CDR3 extends over 14 amino acids. Trimming removed 0 bases from V and 5 bases from J, with 9 bases in between. The CDR3 is CASSPPGTRDTQYF. DNA of the CDR3: TGTGCCAGCTCACCACCCGGGACTCGAGATACGCAGTATTTT.

The V gene is TRBV6-5, the J gene TRBJ1-3, with D uncertain. Germline assignment: CDR1 MNHEY and CDR2 SVGAGI. The CDR3 has 13 amino acids. V lost 8 bases and J lost 4, with 12 bases in between. This chain's CDR3 is CASVGLGGNTIYF. DNA of the CDR3: TGTGCCAGCGTAGGCTTAGGGGGAAACACCATATATTTT.

In nucleotides, the CDR3 is TGTGCCAGCAGCTTAGTCCCAGCGGGTGCGAACACCGGGGAGCTGTTTTTT. Translating gives CASSLVPAGANTGELFF. The chain carries TRBV7-2 and TRBJ2-2; tentatively, D is TRBD2 (6 bases). V gave up 1 base and J gave up 0 bases, with 12 bases separating them. Germline V gene lookup returns CDR1 SGHTA and CDR2 FQGNSA. This CDR3 region has 17 residues.

The V and J genes are TRBV11-2 and TRBJ2-5; a weak D match, TRBD1 (6 bases). The end of the DNA is better explained by TRBJ2-7, so the J call may be wrong. The germline CDR1 and CDR2 sequences are SGHAT and FQNNGV. The CDR3 has 17 residues. The CDR3 here is CASSLDRLGQRAYEQYF. In nucleotides, the CDR3 is TGTGCCAGCAGCTTAGACAGGTTAGGACAGAGAGCCTACGAGCAGTACTTC.

V is TRBV9 and J is TRBJ2-3; D is perhaps TRBD2 (7 bases). The CDR3 runs 15 residues. The V end lost 6 bases, the J end lost 2 bases, and 16 bases lay between the germline ends. Germline V gene lookup returns CDR1 SGDLS and CDR2 YYNGEE. The CDR3 DNA is TGTGCCAGCACTTCAGGGGAGGGTTTCACAGATACGCAGTATTTT. This encodes CASTSGEGFTDTQYF.

V is TRBV7-2 and J is TRBJ2-7; unclear D gene. The CDR3 spans 11 residues. CDR1 and CDR2 from the germline V gene are SGHTA and FQGNSA. V was trimmed by 4 bases and J by 7 bases, leaving 8 bases between them. The CDR3 DNA sequence: TGTGCCAGCAGCTCGGTCTATGAGCAGTACTTC. Amino acid sequence: CASSSVYEQYF.

This clone appeared a single time. The chain uses TRBV21-1 and TRBJ2-2. TRBV21-1 is deemed a pseudogene. This CDR3 is 20 amino acids long. CDR3 protein: CASGDLNMLGTATNTGELFF. DNA of the CDR3: TGTGCCAGCGGCGATTTAAATATGTTGGGGACCGCGACTAACACCGGGGAGCTGTTTTTT.

The rearrangement joins TRBV28 to TRBJ1-2; D possibly corresponds to TRBD1 (5 bases). V was trimmed by 4 bases and J by 0 bases, leaving 21 bases between them. CDR3 length equals 18 residues. Germline assignment: CDR1 MDHEN and CDR2 SYDVKM. CDR3 in amino acids: CASSSPVGLKTTNYGYTF. The CDR3 coding sequence is TGTGCCAGCAGTTCCCCCGTGGGGCTTAAAACGACTAACTATGGCTACACCTTC.

This chain links TRBV9 with TRBJ2-3; D is possibly TRBD1 or TRBD2 (5 bases each). The CDR3 has 15 residues. CDR1 and CDR2 (germline): SGDLS, YYNGEE. V lost 4 bases and J lost 0, with 12 bases in between. This CDR3 reads CASSLTGASTDTQYF. CDR3 bases: TGTGCCAGCAGCCTCACCGGGGCTAGCACAGATACGCAGTATTTT.

The genes are TRBV30 and TRBJ1-5, with D possibly TRBD1 on 5 matching bases. V was trimmed by 0 bases and J by 16 bases, leaving 19 bases between them. Germline loops: CDR1 GTSNPN, CDR2 SVGIG (reference sequence). There are 13 residues in the CDR3. This chain's CDR3 is CAWSVSGLGEKHF. DNA of the CDR3: TGTGCCTGGAGTGTATCAGGGTTGGGGGAAAAACATTTT. The complete variable domain, with remaining parts taken from reference TRBV30 and TRBJ1-5, reads SQTIHQWPATLVQPVGSPLSLECTVEGTSNPNLYWYRQAAGRGLQLLFYSVGIGQISSEVPQNLSASRPQDRQFILSSKKLLLSDSGFYLCAWSVSGLGEKHFGDGTRLSIL.